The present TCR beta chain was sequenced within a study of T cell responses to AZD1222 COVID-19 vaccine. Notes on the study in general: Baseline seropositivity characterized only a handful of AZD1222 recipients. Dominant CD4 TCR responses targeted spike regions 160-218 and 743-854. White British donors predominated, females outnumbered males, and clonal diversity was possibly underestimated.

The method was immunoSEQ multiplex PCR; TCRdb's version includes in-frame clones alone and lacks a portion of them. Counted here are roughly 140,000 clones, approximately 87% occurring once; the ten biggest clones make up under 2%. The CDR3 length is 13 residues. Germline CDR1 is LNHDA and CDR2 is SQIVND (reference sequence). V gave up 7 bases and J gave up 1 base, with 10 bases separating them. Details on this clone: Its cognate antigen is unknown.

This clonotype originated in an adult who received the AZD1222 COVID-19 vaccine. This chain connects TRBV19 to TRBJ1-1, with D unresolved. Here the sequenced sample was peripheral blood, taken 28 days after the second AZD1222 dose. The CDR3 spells CASTSTPNTEAFF. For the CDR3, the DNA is TGTGCCAGTACCTCGACACCGAACACTGAAGCTTTCTTT.